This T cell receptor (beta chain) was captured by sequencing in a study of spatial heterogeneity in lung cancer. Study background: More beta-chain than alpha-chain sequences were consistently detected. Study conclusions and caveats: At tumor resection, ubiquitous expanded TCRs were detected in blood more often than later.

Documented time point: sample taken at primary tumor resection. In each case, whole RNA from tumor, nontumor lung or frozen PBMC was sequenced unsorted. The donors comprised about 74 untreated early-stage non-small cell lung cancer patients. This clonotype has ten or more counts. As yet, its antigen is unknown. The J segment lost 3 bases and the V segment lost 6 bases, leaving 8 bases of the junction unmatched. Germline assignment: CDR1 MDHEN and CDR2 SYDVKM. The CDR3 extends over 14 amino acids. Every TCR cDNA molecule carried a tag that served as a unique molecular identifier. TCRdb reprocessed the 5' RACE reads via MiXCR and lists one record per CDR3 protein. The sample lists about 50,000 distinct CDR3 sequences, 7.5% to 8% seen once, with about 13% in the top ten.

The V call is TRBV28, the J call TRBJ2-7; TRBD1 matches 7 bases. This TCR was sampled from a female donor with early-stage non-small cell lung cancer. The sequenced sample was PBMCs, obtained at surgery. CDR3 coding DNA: TGTGCCAGCAGCTTCCCAGGGGGAAGCTACGAGCAGTACTTC. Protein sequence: CASSFPGGSYEQYF.